The subject of this entry is one TCR beta chain. As yet, its antigen is unknown. This specimen belongs to a study of T cell responses to AZD1222 COVID-19 vaccine. The overall study: Second-dose intervals near 4 or 12 weeks were combined.

General study findings and limits: Spike-wide coverage was observed for vaccine-associated CD4 TCRs, with dominant responses at 160-218 and 743-854. The repertoires were collected only after the peak T cell response. It was only a handful of AZD1222 recipients who were seropositive at baseline.

TCRdb keeps only in-frame clones here, not all; method: immunoSEQ multiplex PCR. The table lists some 84,000 clones, just over 85% of them singletons. The junction had 12 bases not matched to a gene; V was cut back by 7 bases and J by 4 bases. Germline assignment: CDR1 LNHNV and CDR2 YYDKDF (reference sequence). CDR3 length equals 15 residues. The receptor's source is an adult in good health. The specimen was peripheral blood, collected on day 0 of AZD1222 vaccination. This chain joins TRBV15 and TRBJ1-2; 7 bases are shared with TRBD1. The CDR3 sequence is CATNEAEQGTYGYTF. As DNA, the CDR3 is TGTGCCACCAACGAGGCCGAACAGGGGACCTATGGCTACACCTTC.